One and the same sample provided the 10 T cell receptor beta chains below, sequenced in a study of CD8+ T cells in alopecia areata. The sequencing template was cDNA reverse transcribed from extracted RNA. TCRdb keeps only in-frame clones here, not all; method: immunoSEQ multiplex PCR. The data hold about 140,000 clones, with about 86% observed a single time. The treatment: oral pan-JAK inhibitor, 5-10 mg twice daily. The specimen was CD8+ T cells sorted from blood, collected at week 4, from a patient treated with tofacitinib. The receptor source for this set is a human donor with alopecia areata.

This chain uses TRBV7-6 with TRBJ2-7; TRBD1 matches at 7 bases. The CDR3 consists of 14 residues. Germline V CDR1 and CDR2: SGHVS, FNYEAQ. J was trimmed by 3 bases and V by 4 bases; bases with no gene match: 6. The CDR3 DNA reads as TGTGCCAGCAGCTCAGTGGGACAGAACTACGAGCAGTACTTC. This encodes CASSSVGQNYEQYF.

This chain joins TRBV5-5 and TRBJ2-7; 7 bases are a match to TRBD1. The ends lost 4 bases at V and 2 bases at J; junction bases unmatched: 6. Germline lookup yields CDR1 SGHKS and CDR2 YYEKEE (reference sequence). This CDR3 is built from 14 residues. Here the CDR3 reads CASSPGQIAYEQYF. In nucleotides, the CDR3 is TGTGCCAGCAGCCCGGGACAGATAGCCTACGAGCAGTACTTC.

This clone was seen a few times. This specimen includes other DNA sequences encoding the same CDR3. The chain recombines TRBV29-1 with TRBJ2-7; 8 bases are a match to TRBD1. Trimming at V came to 5 bases and at J to 5 bases, leaving 2 bases not matched to a gene. Germline values: CDR1 SQVTM, CDR2 ANQGSEA. This CDR3 region has 11 residues. Here the CDR3 reads CSVRQGNEQYF. The CDR3 nucleotides are TGCAGCGTTCGACAGGGGAACGAGCAGTACTTC.

Comments on this clone: This same CDR3 is encoded by further DNA sequences in the sample. The chain links TRBV9 to TRBJ2-7; 7 bases line up with TRBD2. Per germline, CDR1 SGDLS and CDR2 YYNGEE. This CDR3 contains 14 residues. J lost 2 bases, V lost 0 bases, and 2 bases had no gene match. The CDR3 region is CASSVGGGTYEQYF. The CDR3 DNA is TGTGCCAGCAGCGTAGGCGGGGGTACCTACGAGCAGTACTTC.

V usage is TRBV5-1 and J usage is TRBJ2-1; a possible D gene is TRBD1 (5 bases). V dropped 4 bases and J dropped 1 base, with 15 bases sitting between them. The CDR3 is 16 amino acids. Germline V gene lookup returns CDR1 SGHRS and CDR2 YFSETQ. CDR3: CASSEEGDGSYNEQFF. Here the CDR3 DNA reads TGCGCCAGCAGCGAGGAAGGGGATGGGTCCTACAATGAGCAGTTCTTC.

The V and J genes are TRBV5-1 and TRBJ2-7, with D maybe TRBD2 (6 bases). V lost 5 bases and J 0 bases, leaving 15 bases between the germline ends. This CDR3 contains 15 residues. CDR1 and CDR2 from the germline V gene are SGHRS and YFSETQ. The CDR3 DNA reads TGCGCCAGCAGACAGCTAGCGATTAGCTCCTACGAGCAGTACTTC. Translation gives CASRQLAISSYEQYF.

Only a few counts were recorded for this clone. The chain uses TRBV29-1 and TRBJ2-1, with 10 bases aligning to TRBD2. CDR1 is SQVTM and CDR2 is ANQGSEA in the germline V gene. Unmatched junction bases numbered 5, after V lost 2 bases and J lost 4 bases. The CDR3 length is 15 residues. CDR3 protein: CSVELGTSAYNEQFF. Written as DNA, the CDR3 is TGCAGCGTTGAACTCGGGACTAGCGCTTACAATGAGCAGTTCTTC.

This chain joins TRBV27 and TRBJ2-7; tentative D call: TRBD1 (5 bases). The CDR3 is 13 amino acids. V lost 4 bases and J lost 4, with 11 bases in between. The germline V gene encodes CDR1 MNHEY and CDR2 SMNVEV (reference sequence). CDR3 nucleotides: TGTGCCAGCAGTTCGGCAGGGTGGTACGAGCAGTACTTC. It is translated as CASSSAGWYEQYF.

V is TRBV19 and J is TRBJ1-1; TRBD1 might be the D (5 bases). The germline gives CDR1 LNHDA, CDR2 SQIVND (reference sequence). V was clipped by 6 bases and J by 4 bases, with 15 bases between them. The CDR3 is 14 amino acids. CDR3 nucleotide sequence: TGTGCCAGTAGACCGGTCAGGGAAACCACTGAAGCTTTCTTT. It is translated as CASRPVRETTEAFF. Together with reference TRBV19 and TRBJ1-1, the CDR3 gives the full variable domain: DGGITQSPKYLFRKEGQNVTLSCEQNLNHDAMYWYRQDPGQGLRLIYYSQIVNDFQKGDIAEGYSVSREKKESFPLTVTSAQKNPTAFYLCASRPVRETTEAFFGQGTRLTVV.

The V call is TRBV25-1, the J call TRBJ2-3; D possibly corresponds to TRBD1 (6 bases). This CDR3 contains 16 residues. CDR1 is MGHDK and CDR2 is SYGVNS in the germline V gene. Trimming cost V 2 bases and J 1 base, with 13 bases left between them. CDR3 nucleotides: TGTGCCAGCAGTGAAGGGGGCGGTCCGCGCACAGATACGCAGTATTTT. Translation: CASSEGGGPRTDTQYF.